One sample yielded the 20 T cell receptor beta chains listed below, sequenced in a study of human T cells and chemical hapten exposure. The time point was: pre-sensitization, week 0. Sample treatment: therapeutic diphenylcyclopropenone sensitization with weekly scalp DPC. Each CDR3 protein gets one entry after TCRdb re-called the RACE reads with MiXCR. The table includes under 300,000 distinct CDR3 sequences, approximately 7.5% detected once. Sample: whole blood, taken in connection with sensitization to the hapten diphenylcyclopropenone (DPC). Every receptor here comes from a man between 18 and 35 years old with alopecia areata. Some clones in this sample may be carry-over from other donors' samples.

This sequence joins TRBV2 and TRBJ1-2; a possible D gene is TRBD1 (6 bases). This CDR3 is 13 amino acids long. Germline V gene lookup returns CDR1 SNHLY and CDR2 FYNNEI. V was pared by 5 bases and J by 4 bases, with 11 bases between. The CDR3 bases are TGTGCCAGCAGTCGTCAGGACAGCTATGGCTACACCTTC. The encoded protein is CASSRQDSYGYTF.

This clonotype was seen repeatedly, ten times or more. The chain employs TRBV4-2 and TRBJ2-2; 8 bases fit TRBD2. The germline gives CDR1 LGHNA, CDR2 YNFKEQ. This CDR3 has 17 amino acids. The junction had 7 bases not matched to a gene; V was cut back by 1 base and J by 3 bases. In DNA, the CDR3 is TGTGCCAGCAGCCAAGGACGGGGGGGCTGGTACACCGGGGAGCTGTTTTTT. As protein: CASSQGRGGWYTGELFF.

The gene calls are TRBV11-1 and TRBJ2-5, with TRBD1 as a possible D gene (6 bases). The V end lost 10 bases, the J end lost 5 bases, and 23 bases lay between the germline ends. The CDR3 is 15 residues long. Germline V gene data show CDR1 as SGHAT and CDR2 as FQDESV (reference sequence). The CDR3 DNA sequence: TGTGCCACCGCGGTACCAGACAGGATGGTTGAGACCCAGTACTTC. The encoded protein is CATAVPDRMVETQYF.

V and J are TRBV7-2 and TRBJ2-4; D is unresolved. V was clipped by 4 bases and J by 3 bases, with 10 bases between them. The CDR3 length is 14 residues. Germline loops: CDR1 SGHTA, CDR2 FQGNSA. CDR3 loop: CASSSVLGKNIQYF. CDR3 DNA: TGTGCCAGCAGCTCCGTCCTTGGCAAAAACATTCAGTACTTC.

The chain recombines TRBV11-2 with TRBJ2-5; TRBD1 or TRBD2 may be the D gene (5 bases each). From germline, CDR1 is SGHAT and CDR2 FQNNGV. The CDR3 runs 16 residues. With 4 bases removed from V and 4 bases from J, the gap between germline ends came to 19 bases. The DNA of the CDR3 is TGTGCCAGCAGCTCCGGTCCGTGGGCAGGGACAGAGACCCAGTACTTC. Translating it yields CASSSGPWAGTETQYF.

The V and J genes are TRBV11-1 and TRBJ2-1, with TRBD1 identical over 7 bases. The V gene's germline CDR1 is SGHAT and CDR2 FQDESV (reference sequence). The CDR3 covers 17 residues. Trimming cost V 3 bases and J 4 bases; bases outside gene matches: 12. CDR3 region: CASSFDWGQSYYNEQFF. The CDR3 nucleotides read TGTGCCAGCAGCTTCGATTGGGGACAGAGCTATTACAATGAGCAGTTCTTC.

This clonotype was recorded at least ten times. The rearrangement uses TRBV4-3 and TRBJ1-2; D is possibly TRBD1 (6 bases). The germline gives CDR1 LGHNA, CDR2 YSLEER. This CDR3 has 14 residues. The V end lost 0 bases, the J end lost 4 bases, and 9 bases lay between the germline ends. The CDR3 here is CASSQDDRSYGYTF. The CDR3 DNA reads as TGCGCCAGCAGCCAAGATGACAGGTCCTATGGCTACACCTTC.

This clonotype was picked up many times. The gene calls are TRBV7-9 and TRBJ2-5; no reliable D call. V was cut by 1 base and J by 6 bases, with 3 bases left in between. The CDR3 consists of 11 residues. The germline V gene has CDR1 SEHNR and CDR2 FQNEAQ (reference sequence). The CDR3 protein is CASSLVQTQYF. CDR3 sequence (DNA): TGTGCCAGCAGCTTAGTCCAGACCCAGTACTTC.

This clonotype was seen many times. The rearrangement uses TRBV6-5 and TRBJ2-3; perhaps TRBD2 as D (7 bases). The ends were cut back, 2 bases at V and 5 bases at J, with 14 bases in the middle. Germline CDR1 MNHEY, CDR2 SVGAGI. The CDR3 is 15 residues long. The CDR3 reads CASSYDAGAVDTQYF. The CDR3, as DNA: TGTGCCAGCAGTTACGATGCGGGGGCCGTAGATACGCAGTATTTT.

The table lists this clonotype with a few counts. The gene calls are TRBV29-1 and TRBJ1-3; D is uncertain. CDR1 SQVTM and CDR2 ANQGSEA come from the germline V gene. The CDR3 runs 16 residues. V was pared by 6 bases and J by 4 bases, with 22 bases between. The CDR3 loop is CSVNMVPDPSGNTIYF. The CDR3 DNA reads TGCAGCGTAAATATGGTCCCCGATCCCTCCGGAAACACCATATATTTT.

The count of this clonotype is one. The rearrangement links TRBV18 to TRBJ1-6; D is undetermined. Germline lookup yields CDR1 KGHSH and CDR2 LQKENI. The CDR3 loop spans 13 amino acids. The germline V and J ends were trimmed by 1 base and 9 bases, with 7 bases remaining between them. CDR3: CASSPRWGSPLHF. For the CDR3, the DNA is TGTGCCAGCTCACCACGGTGGGGTTCACCCCTCCACTTT.

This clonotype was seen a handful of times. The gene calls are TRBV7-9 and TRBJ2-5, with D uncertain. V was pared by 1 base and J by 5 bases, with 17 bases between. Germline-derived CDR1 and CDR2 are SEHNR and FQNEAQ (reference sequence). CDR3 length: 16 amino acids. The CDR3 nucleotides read TGTGCCAGCAGCTTAGATCCGGCAACTTTTGGGGAGACCCAGTACTTC. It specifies CASSLDPATFGETQYF.

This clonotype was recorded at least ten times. The CDR3 reads CAIRKEGGTDTQYF. The CDR3 DNA reads as TGTGCCATCAGGAAAGAAGGGGGGACGGATACGCAGTATTTT. V gene TRBV10-3 combines with J gene TRBJ2-3; either TRBD1 or TRBD2 may supply D (6 bases each). The CDR3 length is 14 residues. V was clipped by 6 bases and J by 6 bases, with 16 bases between them. The germline V gene has CDR1 ENHRY and CDR2 SYGVKD.

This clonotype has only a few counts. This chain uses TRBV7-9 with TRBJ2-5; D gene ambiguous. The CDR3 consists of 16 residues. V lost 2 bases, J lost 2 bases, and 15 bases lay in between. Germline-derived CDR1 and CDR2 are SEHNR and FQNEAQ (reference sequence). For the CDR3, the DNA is TGTGCCAGCAGCTTATCTGGGCGGACCCTGCAAGAGACCCAGTACTTC. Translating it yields CASSLSGRTLQETQYF.

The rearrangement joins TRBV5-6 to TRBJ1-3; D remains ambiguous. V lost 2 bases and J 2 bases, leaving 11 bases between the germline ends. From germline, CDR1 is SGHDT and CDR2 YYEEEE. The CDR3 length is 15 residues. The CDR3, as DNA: TGTGCCAGCAGCTTTATAACGGTGGCTGGAAACACCATATATTTT. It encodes CASSFITVAGNTIYF.

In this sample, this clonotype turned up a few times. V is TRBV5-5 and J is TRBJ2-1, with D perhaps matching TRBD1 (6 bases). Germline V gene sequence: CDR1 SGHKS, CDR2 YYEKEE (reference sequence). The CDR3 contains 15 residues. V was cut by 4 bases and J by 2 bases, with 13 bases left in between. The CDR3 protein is CASSLYRDPYNEQFF. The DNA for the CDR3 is TGTGCCAGCAGCCTTTACAGGGACCCCTACAATGAGCAGTTCTTC.

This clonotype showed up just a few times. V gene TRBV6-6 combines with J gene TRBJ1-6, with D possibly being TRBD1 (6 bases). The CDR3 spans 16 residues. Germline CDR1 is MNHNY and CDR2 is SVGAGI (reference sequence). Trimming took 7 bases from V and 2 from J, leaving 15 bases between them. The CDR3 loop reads CASTDFGGAYNSPLHF. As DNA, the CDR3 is TGTGCCAGCACAGACTTCGGGGGCGCCTATAATTCACCCCTCCACTTT.

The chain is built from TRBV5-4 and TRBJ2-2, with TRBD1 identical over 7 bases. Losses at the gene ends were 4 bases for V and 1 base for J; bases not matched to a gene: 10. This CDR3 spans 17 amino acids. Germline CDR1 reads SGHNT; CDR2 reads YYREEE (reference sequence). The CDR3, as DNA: TGTGCCAGCAGCCGGTGGGCCGGGACAGAGAACACCGGGGAGCTGTTTTTT. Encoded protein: CASSRWAGTENTGELFF.

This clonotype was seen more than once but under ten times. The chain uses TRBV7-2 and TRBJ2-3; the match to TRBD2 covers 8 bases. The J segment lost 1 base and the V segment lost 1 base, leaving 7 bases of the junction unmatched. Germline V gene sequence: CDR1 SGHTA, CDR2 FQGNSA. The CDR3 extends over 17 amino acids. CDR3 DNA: TGTGCCAGCAGCTTAGAAGAGTGGCGGGGGGGCACAGATACGCAGTATTTT. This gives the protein CASSLEEWRGGTDTQYF.

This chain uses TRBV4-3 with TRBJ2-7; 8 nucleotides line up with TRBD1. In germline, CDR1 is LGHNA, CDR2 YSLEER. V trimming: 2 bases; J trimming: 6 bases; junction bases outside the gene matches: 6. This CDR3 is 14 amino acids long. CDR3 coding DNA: TGCGCCAGCAGCCAAATACAGGGGGTAGGCGAGCAGTACTTC. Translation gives CASSQIQGVGEQYF.